This T cell receptor (beta chain) was captured by sequencing in a study of T cells in Graves' hyperthyroidism and ophthalmopathy. Broader study findings: Researchers report that a 13 V-J model separated ophthalmopathy from stable hyperthyroidism.

On the basis of clinical symptoms, serum thyroxine and TRAb, thyroid ultrasound and orbital computed tomography, diagnoses were made. This clonotype turned up a few times. Its antigen is not identified. There were TCR beta CDR3 regions amplified from RNA transcripts. First-round RT-PCR targeting the TCR CDR3 was performed with the HTBI primer set. TCRdb recomputed calls from the multiplex PCR reads with MiXCR, one row per CDR3 protein. The sample shows hundreds of thousands of distinct CDR3 sequences, 35% of them seen only once. The germline gives CDR1 WNHNN, CDR2 SYGVQD (reference sequence). This CDR3 region has 15 residues. Trimming removed 4 bases from V and 0 bases from J, with 13 bases in between.

Sample: blood. This receptor was obtained from a middle-aged woman with Graves' hyperthyroidism. This chain uses TRBV10-1 with TRBJ2-7, with a weak D call TRBD2 (5 bases). This CDR3 is CASSAGYGGSYEQYF. The CDR3 nucleotides are TGCGCCAGCAGTGCCGGCTATGGAGGCTCCTACGAGCAGTACTTC.